This TCR beta chain was obtained from a study of blood T cell repertoires in COVID-19. Looking at the study overall: Italy, Spain and the United States were the sources of the convalescent and acute COVID-19 samples.

Patients from Seattle were sampled longitudinally, starting during active infection. The CDR3 loop spans 15 amino acids. Germline V gene sequence: CDR1 LGHDT, CDR2 YNNKEL (reference sequence). V was pared by 4 bases and J by 3 bases, with 12 bases between. Measured with immunoSEQ multiplex PCR; TCRdb has only the in-frame clones, and not every one. The sample lists roughly 200,000 clones, roughly 81% occurring once. The source is a woman in her thirties or forties with COVID-19, enrolled during active disease. The sequenced sample consisted of peripheral blood. The chain joins TRBV3-1 (or the pseudogene TRBV3-2) to TRBJ2-2; D uncertain. CDR3 loop: CASSPRSRHTGELFF. CDR3 coding DNA: TGTGCCAGCAGCCCCCGATCCAGGCACACCGGGGAGCTGTTTTTT.